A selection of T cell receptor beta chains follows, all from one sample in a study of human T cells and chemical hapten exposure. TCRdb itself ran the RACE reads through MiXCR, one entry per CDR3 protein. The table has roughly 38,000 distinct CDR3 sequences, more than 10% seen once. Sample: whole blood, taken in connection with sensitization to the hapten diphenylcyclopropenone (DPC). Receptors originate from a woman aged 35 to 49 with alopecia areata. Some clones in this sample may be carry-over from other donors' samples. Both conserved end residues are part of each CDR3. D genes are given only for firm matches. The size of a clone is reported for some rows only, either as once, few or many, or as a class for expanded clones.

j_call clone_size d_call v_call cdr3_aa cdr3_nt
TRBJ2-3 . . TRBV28 CASSSSGLAGGRTDTQYF .
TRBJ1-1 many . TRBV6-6 CAIASGGREAFF TGTGCCATCGCCTCCGGGGGGAGGGAAGCTTTCTTT
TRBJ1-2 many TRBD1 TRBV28 CASSGTGGADYGYTF TGTGCCAGCAGCGGGACAGGGGGCGCCGACTATGGCTACACCTTC
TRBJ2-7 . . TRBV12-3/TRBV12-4 CASSPGQFYEQYF TGTGCCAGCAGTCCCGGACAGTTTTACGAGCAGTACTTC
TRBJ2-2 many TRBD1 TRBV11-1 CASSAGQGAWAGELFF TGTGCCAGCAGCGCCGGACAGGGGGCGTGGGCCGGGGAGCTGTTTTTT
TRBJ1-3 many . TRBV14 CASGRSGNTIYF TGTGCCAGCGGGCGGTCTGGAAACACCATATATTTT
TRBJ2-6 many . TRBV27 CASSGLSSGANVLTF TGTGCCAGCAGTGGGCTTTCCTCTGGGGCCAACGTCCTGACTTTC
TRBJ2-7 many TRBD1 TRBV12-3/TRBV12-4 CASSRGQVGEQYF TGTGCCAGCAGCCGCGGACAGGTTGGCGAGCAGTACTTC
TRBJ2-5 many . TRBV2 CARSYMEGRETQYF TGTGCCAGATCCTATATGGAGGGCCGAGAGACCCAGTACTTC
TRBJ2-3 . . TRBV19 CASRQGTDTQYF TGTGCCAGTAGACAGGGCACAGATACGCAGTATTTT
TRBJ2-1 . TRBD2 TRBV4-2 CASSQHPGASGPSYNEQFF TGTGCCAGCAGCCAACACCCGGGAGCTAGCGGCCCCTCCTACAATGAGCAGTTCTTC
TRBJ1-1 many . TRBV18 CASSPNTQGGMNTEAFF TGTGCCAGCTCACCCAATACACAGGGAGGGATGAACACTGAAGCTTTCTTT
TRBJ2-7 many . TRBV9 CASSVEPTGEQYF TGTGCCAGCAGCGTAGAGCCTACGGGGGAGCAGTACTTC
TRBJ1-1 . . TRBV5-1 CASSLEVVNTEAFF TGCGCCAGCAGCTTGGAAGTGGTGAACACTGAAGCTTTCTTT
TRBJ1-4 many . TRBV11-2 CASSLLGGATNEKLFF TGTGCCAGCAGCTTGCTAGGCGGCGCAACTAATGAAAAACTGTTTTTT
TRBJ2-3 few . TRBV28 CASSWASGTDTQYF TGTGCCAGCAGTTGGGCTAGCGGCACAGATACGCAGTATTTT
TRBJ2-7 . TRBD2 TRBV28 CASSFTSGASYEQYF TGTGCCAGCAGTTTCACTAGCGGGGCCTCCTACGAGCAGTACTTC
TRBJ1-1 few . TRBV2 CASSVRAGFTEAFF TGTGCCAGCAGCGTCCGTGCAGGGTTCACTGAAGCTTTCTTT
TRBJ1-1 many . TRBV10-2 CASSEHQGSDTEAFF TGCGCCAGCAGTGAGCATCAGGGTTCGGACACTGAAGCTTTCTTT
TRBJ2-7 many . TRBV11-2 CASSLALRGRREQYF TGTGCCAGCAGCTTAGCCTTGCGGGGGCGGCGGGAGCAGTACTTC
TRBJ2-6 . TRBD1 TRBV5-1 CASSWTGGFGANVLTF TGCGCCAGCAGCTGGACAGGGGGCTTTGGGGCCAACGTCCTGACTTTC
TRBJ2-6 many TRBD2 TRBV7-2 CASSVLAGSLSGANVLTF TGTGCCAGCAGCGTACTAGCGGGAAGCCTCTCTGGGGCCAACGTCCTGACTTTC
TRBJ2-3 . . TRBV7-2 CASSLVAGLKTDTQYF TGTGCCAGCAGCTTAGTGGCTGGTTTGAAGACAGATACGCAGTATTTT
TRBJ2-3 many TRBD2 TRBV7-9 CASKRLANVADTQYF TGTGCCAGCAAAAGACTAGCGAATGTCGCAGATACGCAGTATTTT
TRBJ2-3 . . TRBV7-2 CASSSPRRYTDTQYF TGTGCCAGCAGCTCCCCCCGGCGGTACACAGATACGCAGTATTTT
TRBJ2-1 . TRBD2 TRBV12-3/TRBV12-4 CASSLGGRARNEQFF TGTGCCAGCAGTTTAGGGGGGAGGGCCAGAAATGAGCAGTTCTTC